This T cell receptor (beta chain) was retrieved from a study of blood T cell repertoires in COVID-19. Across the whole study: Sources were T cells, B-cell-depleted T cells, or PBMCs; the material itself was cDNA or gDNA.

Germline V lookup: CDR1 LNHDA, CDR2 SQIVND (reference sequence). The V gene end was trimmed by 6 bases and the J gene end by 1 base; junction bases not matched to a gene: 4. The CDR3 is made up of 15 amino acids. Data came from immunoSEQ multiplex PCR; TCRdb stores just in-frame clones and leaves some out. Here the sample spans 150,000 to 170,000 clones, about four fifths being singletons. Sequencing was carried out using peripheral blood. The sequence was collected from a woman between 55 and 75 years old with acute or convalescent COVID-19. The J gene is TRBJ1-5, the V gene TRBV19, with 9 nucleotides matching TRBD1. CDR3 DNA sequence: TGTGCCAGTAGCCGGACAGGGGCCAGCAATCAGCCCCAGCATTTT. Translating gives CASSRTGASNQPQHF.